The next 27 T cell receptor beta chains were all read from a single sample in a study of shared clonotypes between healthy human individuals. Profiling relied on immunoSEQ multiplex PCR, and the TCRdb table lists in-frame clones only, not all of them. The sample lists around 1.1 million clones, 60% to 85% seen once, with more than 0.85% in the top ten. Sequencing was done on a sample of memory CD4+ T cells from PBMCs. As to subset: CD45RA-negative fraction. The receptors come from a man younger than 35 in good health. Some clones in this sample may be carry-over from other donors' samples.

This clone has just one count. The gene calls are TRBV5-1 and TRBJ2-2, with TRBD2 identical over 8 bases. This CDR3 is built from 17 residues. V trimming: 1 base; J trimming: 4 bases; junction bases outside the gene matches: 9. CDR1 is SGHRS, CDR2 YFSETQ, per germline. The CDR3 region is CASSLPLAGVGTGELFF. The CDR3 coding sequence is TGCGCCAGCAGCTTGCCCCTAGCGGGTGTTGGCACCGGGGAGCTGTTTTTT.

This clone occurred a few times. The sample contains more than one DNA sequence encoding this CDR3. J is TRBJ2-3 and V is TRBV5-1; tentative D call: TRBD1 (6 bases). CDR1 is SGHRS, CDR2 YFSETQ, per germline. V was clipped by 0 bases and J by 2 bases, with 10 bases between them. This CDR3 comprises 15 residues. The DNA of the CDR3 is TGCGCCAGCAGCTTGGAACGGGGACACACAGATACGCAGTATTTT. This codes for CASSLERGHTDTQYF.

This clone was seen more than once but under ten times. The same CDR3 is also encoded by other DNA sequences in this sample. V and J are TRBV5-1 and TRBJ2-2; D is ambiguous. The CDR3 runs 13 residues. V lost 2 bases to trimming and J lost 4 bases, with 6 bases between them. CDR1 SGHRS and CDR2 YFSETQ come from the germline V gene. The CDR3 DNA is TGCGCCAGCAGCTTACAGAGCACCGGGGAGCTGTTTTTT. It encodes CASSLQSTGELFF.

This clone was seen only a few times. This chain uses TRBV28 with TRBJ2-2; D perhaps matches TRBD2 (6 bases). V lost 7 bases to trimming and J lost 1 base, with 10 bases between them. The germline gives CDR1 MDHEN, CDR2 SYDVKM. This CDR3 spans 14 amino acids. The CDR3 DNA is TGTGCCAGCACCCGGGACTTGAACACCGGGGAGCTGTTTTTT. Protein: CASTRDLNTGELFF.

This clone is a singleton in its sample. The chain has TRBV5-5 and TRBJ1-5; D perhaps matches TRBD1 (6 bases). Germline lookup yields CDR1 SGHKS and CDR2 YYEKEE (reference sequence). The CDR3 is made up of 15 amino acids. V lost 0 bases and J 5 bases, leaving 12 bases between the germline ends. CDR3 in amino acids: CASSLEGGGYQPQHF. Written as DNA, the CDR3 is TGTGCCAGCAGCTTGGAGGGGGGAGGTTATCAGCCCCAGCATTTT. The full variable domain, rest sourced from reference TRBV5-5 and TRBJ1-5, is DAGVTQSPTHLIKTRGQQVTLRCSPISGHKSVSWYQQVLGQGPQFIFQYYEKEERGRGNFPDRFSARQFPNYSSELNVNALLLGDSALYLCASSLEGGGYQPQHFGDGTRLSIL.

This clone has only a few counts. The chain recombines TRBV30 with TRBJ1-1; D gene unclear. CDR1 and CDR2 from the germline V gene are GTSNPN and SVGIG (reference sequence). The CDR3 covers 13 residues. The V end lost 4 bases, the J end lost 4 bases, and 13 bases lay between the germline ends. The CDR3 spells CAWILRRSTEAFF. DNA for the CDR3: TGTGCCTGGATATTGCGGCGGAGCACTGAAGCTTTCTTT.

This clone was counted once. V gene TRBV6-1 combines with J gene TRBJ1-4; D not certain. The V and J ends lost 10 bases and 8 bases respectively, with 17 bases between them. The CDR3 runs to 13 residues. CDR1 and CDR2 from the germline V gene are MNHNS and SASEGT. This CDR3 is CATTGSPGEKLFF. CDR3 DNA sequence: TGTGCCACTACGGGGAGCCCGGGGGAAAAACTGTTTTTT.

The CDR3 sequence is CASSEASRANEKLFF. Here the CDR3 DNA reads TGTGCCAGCAGTGAAGCAAGCAGGGCTAATGAAAAACTGTTTTTT. This chain links TRBV6-1 with TRBJ1-4, with a tentative D call TRBD1 (5 bases). The CDR3 runs 15 residues. With 0 bases removed from V and 3 bases from J, the gap between germline ends came to 8 bases. The germline gives CDR1 MNHNS, CDR2 SASEGT.

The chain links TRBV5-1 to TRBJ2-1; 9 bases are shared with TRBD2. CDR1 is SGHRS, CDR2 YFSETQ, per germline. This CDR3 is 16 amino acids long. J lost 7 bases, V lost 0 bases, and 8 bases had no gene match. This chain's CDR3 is CASSLAVREGQNEQFF. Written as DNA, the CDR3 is TGCGCCAGCAGCTTGGCCGTGCGGGAGGGCCAGAATGAGCAGTTCTTC.

The CDR3 loop is CASSLVHRTDFGEQYF. In nucleotides, the CDR3 is TGTGCCAGCAGCTTAGTCCACCGGACGGACTTCGGCGAGCAGTACTTC. The chain links TRBV7-2 to TRBJ2-7; D might be TRBD2 (5 bases). Germline V CDR1 and CDR2: SGHTA, FQGNSA. The CDR3 length is 16 residues. V lost 1 base, J lost 6 bases, and 19 bases lay in between.

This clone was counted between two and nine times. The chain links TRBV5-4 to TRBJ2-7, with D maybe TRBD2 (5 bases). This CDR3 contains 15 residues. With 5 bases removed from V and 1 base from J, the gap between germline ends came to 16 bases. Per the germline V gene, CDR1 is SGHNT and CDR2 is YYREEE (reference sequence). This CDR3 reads CASRPARAASYEQYF. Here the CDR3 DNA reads TGTGCCAGCAGGCCAGCGAGGGCTGCTTCCTACGAGCAGTACTTC.

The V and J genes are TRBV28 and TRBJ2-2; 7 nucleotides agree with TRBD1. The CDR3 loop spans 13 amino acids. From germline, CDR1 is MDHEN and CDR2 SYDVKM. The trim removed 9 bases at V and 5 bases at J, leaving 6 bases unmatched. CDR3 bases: TGTGCCAGTAGAACGACAGGGACCGGGGAGCTGTTTTTT. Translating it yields CASRTTGTGELFF.

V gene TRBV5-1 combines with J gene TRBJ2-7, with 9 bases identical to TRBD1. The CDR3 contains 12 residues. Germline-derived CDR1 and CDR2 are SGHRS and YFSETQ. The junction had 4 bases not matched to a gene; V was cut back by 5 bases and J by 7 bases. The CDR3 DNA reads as TGCGCCAGCAGACGGGACAGGGAGGAGCAGTACTTC. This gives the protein CASRRDREEQYF.

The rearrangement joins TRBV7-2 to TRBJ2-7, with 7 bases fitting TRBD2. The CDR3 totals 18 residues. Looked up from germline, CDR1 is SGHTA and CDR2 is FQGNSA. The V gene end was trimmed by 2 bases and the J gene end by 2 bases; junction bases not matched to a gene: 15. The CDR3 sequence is CASSLSPSGSGPAYEQYF. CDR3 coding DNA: TGTGCCAGCAGCTTATCCCCCTCGGGTAGCGGGCCAGCCTACGAGCAGTACTTC.

The chain's CDR3 is CASSWGLNTDTQYF. For the CDR3, the DNA is TGTGCCAGTAGTTGGGGACTTAACACAGATACGCAGTATTTT. This chain connects TRBV6-1 to TRBJ2-3; the D gene is possibly TRBD2 (6 bases). The germline V gene encodes CDR1 MNHNS and CDR2 SASEGT. V was pared by 9 bases and J by 2 bases, with 15 bases between. This CDR3 comprises 14 residues.

Written as DNA, the CDR3 is TGCGCCAGCAGCCAAGGTTCTGGGACAGGGTTTGGCTACACCTTC. It yields the protein CASSQGSGTGFGYTF. V gene TRBV4-1 combines with J gene TRBJ1-2; 9 bases are shared with TRBD1. The CDR3 contains 15 residues. The trim removed 1 base at V and 7 bases at J, leaving 7 bases unmatched. The germline gives CDR1 MGHRA, CDR2 YSYEKL.

The CDR3 region is CASSRGPSGEQETQYF. Here the CDR3 DNA reads TGTGCCAGCAGCCGAGGTCCTAGCGGAGAGCAAGAGACCCAGTACTTC. V is TRBV5-4 and J is TRBJ2-5, with 7 bases aligning to TRBD2. Germline values: CDR1 SGHNT, CDR2 YYREEE (reference sequence). J gave up 2 bases and V 4 bases, and 11 bases lay outside the gene matches. This CDR3 contains 16 residues. Full variable domain (remainder filled in from reference TRBV5-4 and TRBJ2-5): ETGVTQSPTHLIKTRGQQVTLRCSSQSGHNTVSWYQQALGQGPQFIFQYYREEENGRGNFPPRFSGLQFPNYSSELNVNALELDDSALYLCASSRGPSGEQETQYFGPGTRLLVL.

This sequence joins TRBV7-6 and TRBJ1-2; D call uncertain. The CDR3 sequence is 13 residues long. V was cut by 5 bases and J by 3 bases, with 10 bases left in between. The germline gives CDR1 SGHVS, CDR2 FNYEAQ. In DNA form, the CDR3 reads TGTGCCAGCAGCCTTGGTCGGGACTATGGCTACACCTTC. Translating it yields CASSLGRDYGYTF.

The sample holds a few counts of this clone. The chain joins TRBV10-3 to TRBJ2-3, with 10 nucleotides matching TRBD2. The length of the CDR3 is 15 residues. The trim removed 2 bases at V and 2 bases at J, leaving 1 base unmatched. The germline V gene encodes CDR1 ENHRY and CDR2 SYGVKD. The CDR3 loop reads CAISETSGTTDTQYF. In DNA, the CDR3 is TGTGCCATCAGTGAGACTAGCGGGACCACAGATACGCAGTATTTT.

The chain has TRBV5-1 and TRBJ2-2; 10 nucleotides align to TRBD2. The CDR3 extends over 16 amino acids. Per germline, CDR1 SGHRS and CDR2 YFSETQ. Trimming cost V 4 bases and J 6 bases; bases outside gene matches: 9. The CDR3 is CASSPIAGGGAGELFF. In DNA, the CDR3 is TGCGCCAGCAGCCCGATAGCGGGAGGCGGGGCCGGGGAGCTGTTTTTT.

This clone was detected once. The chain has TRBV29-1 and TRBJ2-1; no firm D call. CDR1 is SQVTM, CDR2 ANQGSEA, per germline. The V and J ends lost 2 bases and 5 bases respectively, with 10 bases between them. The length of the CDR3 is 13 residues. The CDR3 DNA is TGCAGCGTTGAACGCCAGACACACAATGAGCAGTTCTTC. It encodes CSVERQTHNEQFF.

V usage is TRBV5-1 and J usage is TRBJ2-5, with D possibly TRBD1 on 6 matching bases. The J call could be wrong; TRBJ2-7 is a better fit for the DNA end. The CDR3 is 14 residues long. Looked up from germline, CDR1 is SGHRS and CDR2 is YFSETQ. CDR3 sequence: CASSLDRARYEQYF. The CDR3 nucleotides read TGCGCCAGCAGCTTGGACAGGGCCCGATACGAGCAGTACTTC.

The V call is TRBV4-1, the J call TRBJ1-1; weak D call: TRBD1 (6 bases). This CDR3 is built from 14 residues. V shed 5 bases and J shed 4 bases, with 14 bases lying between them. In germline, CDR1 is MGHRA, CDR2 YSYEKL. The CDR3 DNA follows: TGCGCCAGCAGCGGTCGGACAGAGGGCACTGAAGCTTTCTTT. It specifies CASSGRTEGTEAFF.

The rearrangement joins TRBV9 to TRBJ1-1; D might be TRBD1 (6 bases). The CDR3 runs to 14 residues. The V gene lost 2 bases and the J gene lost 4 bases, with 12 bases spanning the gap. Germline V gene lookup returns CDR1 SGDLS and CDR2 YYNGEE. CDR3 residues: CASSVSGEATEAFF. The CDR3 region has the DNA TGTGCCAGCAGCGTCTCAGGGGAGGCCACTGAAGCTTTCTTT.

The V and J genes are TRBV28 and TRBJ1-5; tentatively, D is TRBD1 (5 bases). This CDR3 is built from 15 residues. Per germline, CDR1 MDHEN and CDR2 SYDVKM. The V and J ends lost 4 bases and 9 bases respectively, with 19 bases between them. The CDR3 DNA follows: TGTGCCAGCAGTTCGCAATGGGGAGGGGAGAGGCCCCAGCATTTT. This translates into CASSSQWGGERPQHF.

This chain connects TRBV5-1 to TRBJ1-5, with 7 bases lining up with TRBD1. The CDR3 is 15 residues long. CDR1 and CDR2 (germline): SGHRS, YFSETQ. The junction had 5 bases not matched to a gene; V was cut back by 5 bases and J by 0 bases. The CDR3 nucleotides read TGCGCCAGCAGTACCACAGGGGATAGCAATCAGCCCCAGCATTTT. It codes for CASSTTGDSNQPQHF.

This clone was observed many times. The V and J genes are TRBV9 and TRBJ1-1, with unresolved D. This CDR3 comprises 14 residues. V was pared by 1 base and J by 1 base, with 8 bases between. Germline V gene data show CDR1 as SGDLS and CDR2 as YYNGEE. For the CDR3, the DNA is TGTGCCAGCAGCGTACGAGAAACGAACACTGAAGCTTTCTTT. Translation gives CASSVRETNTEAFF.